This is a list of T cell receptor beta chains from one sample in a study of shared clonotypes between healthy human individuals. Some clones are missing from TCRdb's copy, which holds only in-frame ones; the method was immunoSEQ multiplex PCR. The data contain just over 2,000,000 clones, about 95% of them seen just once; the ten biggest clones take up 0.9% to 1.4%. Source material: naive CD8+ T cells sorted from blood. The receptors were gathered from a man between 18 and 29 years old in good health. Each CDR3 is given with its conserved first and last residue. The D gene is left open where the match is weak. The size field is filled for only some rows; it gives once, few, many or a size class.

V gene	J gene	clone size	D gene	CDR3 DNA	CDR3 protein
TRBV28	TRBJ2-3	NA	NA	TGTGCCAGCAGTTTAACCGGGGGCGCAGATACGCAGTATTTT	CASSLTGGADTQYF
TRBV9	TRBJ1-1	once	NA	TGTGCCAGCAGCGTTCGTCCAGGGCAATTGAACACTGAAGCTTTCTTT	CASSVRPGQLNTEAFF
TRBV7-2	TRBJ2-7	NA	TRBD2	TGTGCCAGCAGCTTAGTAGCGGGCCTTCCCTACGAGCAGTACTTC	CASSLVAGLPYEQYF
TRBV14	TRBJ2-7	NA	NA	TGTGCCAGCAGCCAAGATCTGGGGTACGAGCAGTACTTC	CASSQDLGYEQYF
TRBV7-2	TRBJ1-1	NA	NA	TGTGCCAGCAGCCTTAACAGGGCTATGAACACTGAAGCTTTCTTT	CASSLNRAMNTEAFF
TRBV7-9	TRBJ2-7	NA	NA	TGTGCCAGCAGCCCACCATCTGACTACGAGCAGTACTTC	CASSPPSDYEQYF
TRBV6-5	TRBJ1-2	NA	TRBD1	TGTGCCAGCACCGACAGGGAGGACTATGGCTACACCTTC	CASTDREDYGYTF
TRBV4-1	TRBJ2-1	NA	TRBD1	TGCGCCAGCAGCCAAGGACAGGGAAGAGCAGGAGAGCAGTTCTTC	CASSQGQGRAGEQFF
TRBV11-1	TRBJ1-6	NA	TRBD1	TGTGCCAGCAGCTTAAATGGACAGGGGGATAATTCACCCCTCCACTTT	CASSLNGQGDNSPLHF
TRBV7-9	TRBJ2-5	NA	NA	TGTGCCAGCAGCTTGGACAGTTACCAAGAGACCCAGTACTTC	CASSLDSYQETQYF
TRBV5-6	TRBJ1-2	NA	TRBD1	TGTGCCAGCAGCCGGGACAGTAACTATGGCTACACCTTC	CASSRDSNYGYTF
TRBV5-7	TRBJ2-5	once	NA	TGTGCCAGCAGCTTGAAAGAGACCCAGTACTTC	CASSLKETQYF
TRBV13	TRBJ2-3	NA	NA	TGTGCCAGCAGCTTATATGTGTCCTCTAGCACAGATACGCAGTATTTT	CASSLYVSSSTDTQYF
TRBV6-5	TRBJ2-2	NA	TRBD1	TGTGCCAGCACCACAGGGACAGGGGCGACCGGGGAGCTGTTTTTT	CASTTGTGATGELFF
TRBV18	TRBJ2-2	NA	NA	TGTGCCAGCTCACCGGAAATCGCGAACACCGGGGAGCTGTTTTTT	CASSPEIANTGELFF
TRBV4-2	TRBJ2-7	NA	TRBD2	TGTGCCAGCAGCCTCAGCGGGGAGTTCTACGAGCAGTACTTC	CASSLSGEFYEQYF
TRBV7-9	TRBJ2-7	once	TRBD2	TGTGCCAGCAGTTGGACTAGCAGCTACGAGCAGTACTTC	CASSWTSSYEQYF
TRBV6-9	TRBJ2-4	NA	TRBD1	TGTGCCAGCATCCAAGCTGGGACAGGTTTAGCCAAAAACATTCAGTACTTC	CASIQAGTGLAKNIQYF
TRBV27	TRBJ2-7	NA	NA	TGTGCCAGCAGTCTCGGACACCTACCCTACGAGCAGTACTTC	CASSLGHLPYEQYF
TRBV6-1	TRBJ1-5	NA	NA	TGTGCCAGCAGTGCTCCGACAGGTTATAGCAATCAGCCCCAGCATTTT	CASSAPTGYSNQPQHF
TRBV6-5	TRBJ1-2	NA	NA	TGTGCCAGCAGTTACTCGAATGGCCTTTATGGCTACACCTTC	CASSYSNGLYGYTF
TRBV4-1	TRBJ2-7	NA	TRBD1	TGCGCCAGCAGCCAGAAAGGACAGGGGGAGTCCTACGAGCAGTACTTC	CASSQKGQGESYEQYF
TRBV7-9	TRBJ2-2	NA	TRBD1	TGTGCCAGCAGCCCGTCGACAGGGGCTCCCACCGGGGAGCTGTTTTTT	CASSPSTGAPTGELFF
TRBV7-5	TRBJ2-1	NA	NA	TGTGCCAGAAGCCGGGGAGGGGCTTTCTGCAATGAGCAGTTCTTC	CARSRGGAFCNEQFF
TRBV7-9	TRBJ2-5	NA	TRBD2	TGTGCCAGCAGCTTGACTAGCGGGGGATCACGGGAGACCCAGTACTTC	CASSLTSGGSRETQYF
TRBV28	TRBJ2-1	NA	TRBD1	TGTGCCAGCAGGACAGGGGGTTATGAGCAGTTCTTC	CASRTGGYEQFF
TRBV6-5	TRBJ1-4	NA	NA	TGTGCCAGCAGGAGACTGGGGGAAAAACTGTTTTTT	CASRRLGEKLFF
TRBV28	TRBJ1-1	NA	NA	TGTGCCAGCAGCGCCTCAGGGGATAGAGGGGCAGCTTTCTTT	CASSASGDRGAAFF
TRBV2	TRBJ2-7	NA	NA	TGTGCCAGCACAGGGGCAAGAGGAGACGAGCAGTACTTC	CASTGARGDEQYF
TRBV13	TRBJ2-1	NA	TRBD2	TGTGCCAGCAGCGCCGGGGGGACGGGCAATGAGCAGTTCTTC	CASSAGGTGNEQFF
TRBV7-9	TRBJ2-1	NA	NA	TGTGCCAGCAGCTTAGCGCGGGACGGCTCCTACAATGAGCAGTTCTTC	CASSLARDGSYNEQFF
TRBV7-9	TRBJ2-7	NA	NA	TGTGCCAGCAGCTTAGTCCCCGACGAGCAGTACTTC	CASSLVPDEQYF
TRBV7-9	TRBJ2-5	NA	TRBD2	TGTGCCAGCAGCGCTCTAGCGGGAGGGGTGACCCAGTACTTC	CASSALAGGVTQYF
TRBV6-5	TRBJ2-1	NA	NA	TGTGCCAGCAGTTACTCGGACAGCTACAATGAGCAGTTCTTC	CASSYSDSYNEQFF
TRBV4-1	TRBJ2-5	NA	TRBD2	TGCGCCAGCAGCCAAGTGGCGGGAGGGCAAGAGACCCAGTACTTC	CASSQVAGGQETQYF